One T cell receptor (beta chain) is described in this entry. Its antigen remains unidentified. This sample was taken from a study of cytomegalovirus exposure and HLA in healthy donors. Study conclusions and caveats: The classifier reportedly diagnosed cytomegalovirus status with high sensitivity and specificity. The study labeled fewer than 200 TCR beta chains cytomegalovirus-associated.

The junction had 5 bases not matched to a gene; V was cut back by 2 bases and J by 1 base. Germline CDR1 SGHDN, CDR2 FVKESK. CDR3 length equals 16 residues. The PCR used 60 Vbeta and 13 Jbeta primers. Method: immunoSEQ multiplex PCR; TCRdb's copy keeps in-frame clones and lacks some. The repertoire includes 60,000 to 70,000 clones, roughly 80% of them detected once, and over 2.5% sits in the top ten. Samples came from healthy bone marrow donors. Sequencing was performed on PBMCs. The rearrangement uses TRBV14 and TRBJ2-1, with 7 bases lining up with TRBD2. The receptor comes from a woman in her 30s in good health and CMV-seronegative. The CDR3 nucleotides are TGTGCCAGCAGCCAACCCTTGGGGGGGTCCTACAATGAGCAGTTCTTC. This sequence encodes CASSQPLGGSYNEQFF. The entire variable domain, with the rest obtained from reference TRBV14 and TRBJ2-1, is as follows: EAGVTQFPSHSVIEKGQTVTLRCDPISGHDNLYWYRRVMGKEIKFLLHFVKESKQDESGMPNNRFLAERTGGTYSTLKVQPAELEDSGVYFCASSQPLGGSYNEQFFGPGTRLTVL.